This T cell receptor (beta chain) appears in the sequencing data of a study of cytomegalovirus exposure and HLA in healthy donors. The study ran its PCR with 60 Vbeta and 13 Jbeta primers. Only in-frame clones appear in the TCRdb table, and some are missing; sequencing was by immunoSEQ multiplex PCR. The listing contains 130,000 or so clones. Germline V gives CDR1 LNHDA, CDR2 SQIVND (reference sequence). V shed 2 bases, J shed 6 bases, and the junction held 5 bases outside the gene matches. The CDR3 has 15 amino acids. This TCR was recovered from a woman aged 40 to 50 in good health and CMV-seronegative. The rearrangement joins TRBV19 to TRBJ1-5; TRBD1 agrees at 9 bases. The sequencing sample was made of PBMCs. The CDR3 DNA is TGTGCCAGTAGTATAATGAACAGGGGGCGTCAGCCCCAGCATTTT. It yields the protein CASSIMNRGRQPQHF.